This TCR beta chain was profiled in a study of blood T cell repertoires in COVID-19. Study summary: Collection of acute and convalescent COVID-19 samples took place in the United States, Italy and Spain. The cDNA or gDNA used as material had been derived from T cells, B-cell-depleted T cells, or PBMCs.

The authors' processing: Scientists estimated how many nucleated cells there were by amplifying reference gene primers. TCRdb's copy holds only in-frame clones and misses some; the assay was immunoSEQ multiplex PCR. The DNA gave D and trimming, while V, J and clone size come from that table. Of 240,000 or so clones listed, about 80% are singletons. Germline assignment: CDR1 MGHRA and CDR2 YSYEKL. V shed 0 bases and J shed 7 bases, with 13 bases lying between them. This CDR3 region has 15 residues. The clonotype was recovered from a man aged 25 to 40 who had recovered from COVID-19. Sequenced sample: peripheral blood. The rearrangement links TRBV4-1 to TRBJ1-5; TRBD1 is a possible D gene (6 bases). CDR3 in DNA: TGCGCCAGCAGCCAAGATAGGGGCAGGGGCCAGCCCCAGCATTTT. Protein: CASSQDRGRGQPQHF.